The T cell receptor (beta chain) described here comes from a study of T cell repertoires in cytomegalovirus infection. Turning to the study itself: It can be stated that public TCR beta signatures indicated CMV infection as well as a matching HLA type.

This clonotype has more than one count but fewer than ten. V gave up 5 bases and J gave up 2 bases; unmatched junction bases: 6. There are 15 residues in the CDR3. Germline-derived CDR1 and CDR2 are PRHDT and FYEKMQ (reference sequence). TCRdb re-called the reads with MiXCR, one entry per CDR3 protein. The repertoire includes roughly 230,000 distinct CDR3 sequences, about 18% of them detected once, and around half sits in the top ten. Material for sequencing was CD8+ T cells from PBMCs. The receptor was isolated from a human donor in good health (CMV status not recorded). Some clones in this sample may be carry-over from other donors' samples. The J gene is TRBJ2-3, the V gene TRBV13; the match to TRBD2 covers 8 bases. The CDR3: CASSPGLALTDTQYF. The CDR3 DNA is TGTGCCAGCAGCCCAGGACTAGCTCTCACAGATACGCAGTATTTT.